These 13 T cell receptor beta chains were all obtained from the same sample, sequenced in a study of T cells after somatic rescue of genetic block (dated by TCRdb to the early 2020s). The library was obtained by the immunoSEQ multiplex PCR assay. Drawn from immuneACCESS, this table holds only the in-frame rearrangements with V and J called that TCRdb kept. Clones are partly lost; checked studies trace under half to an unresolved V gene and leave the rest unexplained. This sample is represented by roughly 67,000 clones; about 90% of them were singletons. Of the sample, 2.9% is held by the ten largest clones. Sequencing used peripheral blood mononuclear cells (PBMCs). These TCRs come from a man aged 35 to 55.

The CDR3 loop reads CASSWGVGQGLGEQYF. The CDR3, as DNA: TGTGCCAGCAGTTGGGGTGTGGGACAGGGGTTGGGCGAGCAGTACTTC. The chain carries TRBV11-2 and TRBJ2-7, with 10 bases lining up with TRBD1. The CDR3 is made up of 16 amino acids. Germline V gives CDR1 SGHAT, CDR2 FQNNGV. Germline trimming cut 6 bases from V and 6 bases from J; bases unmatched to any gene: 14. The variable domain in full, completed from reference TRBV11-2 and TRBJ2-7, reads EAGVAQSPRYKIIEKRQSVAFWCNPISGHATLYWYQQILGQGPKLLIQFQNNGVVDDSQLPKDRFSAERLKGVDSTLKIQPAKLEDSAVYLCASSWGVGQGLGEQYFGPGTRLTVT.

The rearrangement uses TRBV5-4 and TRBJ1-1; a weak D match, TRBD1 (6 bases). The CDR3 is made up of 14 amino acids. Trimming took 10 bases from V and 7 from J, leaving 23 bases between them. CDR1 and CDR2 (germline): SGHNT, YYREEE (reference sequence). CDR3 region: CAARAGGRVDEAFF. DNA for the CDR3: TGTGCCGCCCGGGCGGGGGGCCGAGTGGATGAAGCTTTCTTT.

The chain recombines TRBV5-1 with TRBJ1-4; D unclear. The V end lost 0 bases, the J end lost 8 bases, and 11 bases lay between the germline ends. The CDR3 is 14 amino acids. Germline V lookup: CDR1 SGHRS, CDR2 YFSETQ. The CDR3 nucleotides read TGCGCCAGCAGCTTGGGACTTAGGAAGGAAAAACTGTTTTTT. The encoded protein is CASSLGLRKEKLFF.

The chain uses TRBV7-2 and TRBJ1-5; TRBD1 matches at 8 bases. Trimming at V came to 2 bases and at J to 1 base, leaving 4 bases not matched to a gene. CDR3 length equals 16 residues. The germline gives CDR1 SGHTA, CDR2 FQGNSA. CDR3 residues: CASSLRTGRSNQPQHF. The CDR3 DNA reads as TGTGCCAGCAGCTTACGGACAGGGCGAAGCAATCAGCCCCAGCATTTT. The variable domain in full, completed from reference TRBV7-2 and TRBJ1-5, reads GAGVSQSPSNKVTEKGKDVELRCDPISGHTALYWYRQSLGQGLEFLIYFQGNSAPDKSGLPSDRFSAERTGGSVSTLTIQRTQQEDSAVYLCASSLRTGRSNQPQHFGDGTRLSIL.

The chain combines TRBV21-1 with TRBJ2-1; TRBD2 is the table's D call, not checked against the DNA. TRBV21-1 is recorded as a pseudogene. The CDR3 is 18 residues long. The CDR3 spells CASSKERVADSSYNEQFF. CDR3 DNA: TGTGCCAGCAGCAAAGAACGAGTAGCAGATAGCTCCTACAATGAGCAGTTCTTC.

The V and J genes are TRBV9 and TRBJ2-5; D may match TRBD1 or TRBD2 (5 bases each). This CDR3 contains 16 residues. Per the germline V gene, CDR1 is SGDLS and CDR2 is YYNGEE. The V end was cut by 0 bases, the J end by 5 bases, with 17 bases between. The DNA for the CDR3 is TGTGCCAGCAGCGTAGGACCCAGGGTAGGGGACGAGACCCAGTACTTC. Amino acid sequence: CASSVGPRVGDETQYF.

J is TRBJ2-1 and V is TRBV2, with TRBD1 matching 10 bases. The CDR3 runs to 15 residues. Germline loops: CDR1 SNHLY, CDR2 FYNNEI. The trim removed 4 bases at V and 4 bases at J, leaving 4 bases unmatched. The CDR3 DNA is TGTGCCAGCAGTGTGGAGGGACAGGGGTACAATGAGCAGTTCTTC. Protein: CASSVEGQGYNEQFF. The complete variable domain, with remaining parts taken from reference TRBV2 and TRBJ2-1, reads EPEVTQTPSHQVTQMGQEVILRCVPISNHLYFYWYRQILGQKVEFLVSFYNNEISEKSEIFDDQFSVERPDGSNFTLKIRSTKLEDSAMYFCASSVEGQGYNEQFFGPGTRLTVL.

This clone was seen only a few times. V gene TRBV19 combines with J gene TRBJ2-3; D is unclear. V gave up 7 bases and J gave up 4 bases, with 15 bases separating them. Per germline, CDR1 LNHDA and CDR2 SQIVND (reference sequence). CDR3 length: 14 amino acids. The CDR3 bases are TGTGCCAGTAAGCGCTTGTCGGCGGCAGATACGCAGTATTTT. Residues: CASKRLSAADTQYF.

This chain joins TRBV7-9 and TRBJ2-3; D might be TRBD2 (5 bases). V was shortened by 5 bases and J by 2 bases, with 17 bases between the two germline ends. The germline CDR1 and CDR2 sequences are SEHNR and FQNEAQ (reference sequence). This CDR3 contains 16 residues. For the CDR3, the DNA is TGTGCCAGCAGCCCCGGAGGTTGGTTTTCCACAGATACGCAGTATTTT. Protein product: CASSPGGWFSTDTQYF. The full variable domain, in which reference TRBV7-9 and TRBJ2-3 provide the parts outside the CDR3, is DTGVSQNPRHKITKRGQNVTFRCDPISEHNRLYWYRQTLGQGPEFLTYFQNEAQLEKSRLLSDRFSAERPKGSFSTLEIQRTEQGDSAMYLCASSPGGWFSTDTQYFGPGTRLTVL.

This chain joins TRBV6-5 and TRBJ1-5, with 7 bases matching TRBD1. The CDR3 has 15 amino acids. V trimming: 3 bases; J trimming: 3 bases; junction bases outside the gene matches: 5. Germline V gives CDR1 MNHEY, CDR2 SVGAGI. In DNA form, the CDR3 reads TGTGCCAGCAGTTATCACAGGGGCCTCAATCAGCCCCAGCATTTT. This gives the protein CASSYHRGLNQPQHF.

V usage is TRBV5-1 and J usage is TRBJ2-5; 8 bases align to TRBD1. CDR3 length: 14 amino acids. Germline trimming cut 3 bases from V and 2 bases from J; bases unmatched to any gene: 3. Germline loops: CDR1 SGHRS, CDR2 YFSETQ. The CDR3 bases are TGCGCCAGCAGCTCCGGGACAGGACAAGAGACCCAGTACTTC. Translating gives CASSSGTGQETQYF.

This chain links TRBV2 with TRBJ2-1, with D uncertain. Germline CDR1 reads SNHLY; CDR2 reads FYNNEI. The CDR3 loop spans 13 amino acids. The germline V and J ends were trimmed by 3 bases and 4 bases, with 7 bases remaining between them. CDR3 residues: CASSEGWYNEQFF. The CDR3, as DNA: TGTGCCAGCAGTGAGGGCTGGTACAATGAGCAGTTCTTC. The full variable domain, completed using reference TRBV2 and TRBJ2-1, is EPEVTQTPSHQVTQMGQEVILRCVPISNHLYFYWYRQILGQKVEFLVSFYNNEISEKSEIFDDQFSVERPDGSNFTLKIRSTKLEDSAMYFCASSEGWYNEQFFGPGTRLTVL.

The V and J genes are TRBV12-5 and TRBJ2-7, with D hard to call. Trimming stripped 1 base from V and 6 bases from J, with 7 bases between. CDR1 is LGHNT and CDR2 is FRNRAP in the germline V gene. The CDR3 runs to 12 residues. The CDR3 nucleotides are TGTGCTAGTGGTTTGGAGGGTGGCGAGCAGTACTTC. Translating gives CASGLEGGEQYF.